Listed below are T cell receptor beta chains from one sample, sequenced in a study of blood T cell repertoires in COVID-19. TCRdb's table, derived via immunoSEQ multiplex PCR, lists solely in-frame clones and lacks some. The data hold tens of thousands of clones, with 75% to 95% observed a single time. The sample was peripheral blood. These receptors all stem from a human donor in a cohort sampled during active COVID-19. CDR3s include the opening cysteine and the closing phenylalanine or tryptophan. The D gene is left open where the match is weak. Size tells how often a clone was seen (once, few, many) or the class of an expanded clone, and some rows leave it out.

>NA|NA|TRBJ2-2|TRBV12-3/TRBV12-4
TGTGCCAGCAGTTTGGGGGCGTTCGGGGAGCTGTTTTTT
CASSLGAFGELFF
>NA|TRBD2|TRBJ2-7|TRBV7-8
TGTGCCAGCAGCGTAACTAGCGGGACCACCTACGAGCAGTACTTC
CASSVTSGTTYEQYF
>NA|NA|TRBJ1-2|TRBV19
TGTGCCAGTAGTTCGAACAGGGCCCTAAGTTCTGGCTACACCTTC
CASSSNRALSSGYTF
>once|NA|TRBJ1-6|TRBV27
TGTGCCAGCAGCCGGGGCTCCTATAATTCACCCCTCCACTTT
CASSRGSYNSPLHF
>NA|TRBD2|TRBJ2-7|TRBV3-1/TRBV3-2
TGTGCCAGCAGCTCCCGTGCGGGAGTCTACGAGCAGTACTTC
CASSSRAGVYEQYF
>NA|NA|TRBJ2-6|TRBV19
TGTGCCAGTAGTAAGGGTGGGGGGAACTCTGGGGCCAACGTCCTGACTTTC
CASSKGGGNSGANVLTF
>few|TRBD1|TRBJ1-1|TRBV30
TGTGCCTGGACAGGGGGGAACACTGAAGCTTTCTTT
CAWTGGNTEAFF
>NA|NA|TRBJ2-1|TRBV28
TGTGCCAGCAGTTTTTTTCCCGGTGAGCAGTTCTTC
CASSFFPGEQFF
>NA|TRBD1|TRBJ2-7|TRBV11-2
TGTGCCAGCAGGTACCACGGGACAGGGGGCCGGGAGCAGTACTTC
CASRYHGTGGREQYF
>NA|TRBD2|TRBJ2-1|TRBV7-2
TGTGCCAGCAGCTCGGGCGGACTAGCGGGAGGTGAGCAGTTCTTC
CASSSGGLAGGEQFF
>NA|TRBD2|TRBJ2-1|TRBV2
TGTGCCAGCAGAGAAAGCGGGAGGAGCGCTGAGCAGTTCTTC
CASRESGRSAEQFF
>NA|NA|TRBJ2-2|TRBV20-1
TGCAGTGCTAGTTGGTCGAGGAGGGTGGACACCGGGGAGCTGTTTTTT
CSASWSRRVDTGELFF
>NA|TRBD2|TRBJ2-1|TRBV7-6
TGTGCCAGCAGCTTCAGGAGTCTAGGGACTAGCGGGGGGGAGCAGTTCTTC
CASSFRSLGTSGGEQFF
>few|NA|TRBJ1-1|TRBV27
TGTGCCAGCAGTTTATGGGGGCAGAACACTGAAGCTTTCTTT
CASSLWGQNTEAFF
>once|TRBD1|TRBJ2-4|TRBV4-3
TGCGCCAGCAGCCTGGGACAGGGGTTATCCAAAAACATTCAGTACTTC
CASSLGQGLSKNIQYF
>NA|NA|TRBJ2-2|TRBV5-1
TGCGCCAGCACCCATTCACAGGTACAGGGCCACACCGGGGAGCTGTTTTTT
CASTHSQVQGHTGELFF
>NA|NA|TRBJ2-7|TRBV5-1
TGCGCCAGCAGCTTGACAGGGTCCTACGAGCAGTACTTC
CASSLTGSYEQYF
>few|TRBD1|TRBJ1-1|TRBV28
TGTGCCAGCAGTTTAGTCAACAGGGGGCCTGAAGCTTTCTTT
CASSLVNRGPEAFF
>NA|TRBD1|TRBJ1-3|TRBV28
TGTGCCAGCAGTTTAGGGACAGACAAAACTGGAAACACCATATATTTT
CASSLGTDKTGNTIYF
>NA|TRBD1|TRBJ2-7|TRBV28
TGTGCCACCACTTTAGGGGGACAGGGGGCTTCCTACGAGCAGTACTTC
CATTLGGQGASYEQYF
>NA|NA|TRBJ2-3|TRBV2
TGTGCCAGCACCGGGCGGGCTAGCACAGATACGCAGTATTTT
CASTGRASTDTQYF
>NA|TRBD1|TRBJ2-5|TRBV24-1
TGTGCCACCAGTGATTCAGGGGGCTGGGAGACCCAGTACTTC
CATSDSGGWETQYF
>once|TRBD1|TRBJ2-5|TRBV9
TGTGCCAGCAGCGTAGAGGCAGGGGGCCCCCAAGAGACCCAGTACTTC
CASSVEAGGPQETQYF
>NA|TRBD2|TRBJ2-1|TRBV28
TGTGCCAGCAGTTTAGGTTCGAGCGGGAGAGGGATTGAGCAGTTCTTC
CASSLGSSGRGIEQFF
>NA|TRBD2|TRBJ2-5|TRBV25-1
TGTGCCAGCAGTGATACTAGCGGGCAAGAGACCCAGTACTTC
CASSDTSGQETQYF
>NA|TRBD2|TRBJ2-1|TRBV6-6
TGTGCCAGCAGTTACGGGACTAGCGCCGCCAACGAGCAGTTCTTC
CASSYGTSAANEQFF
>NA|NA|TRBJ2-7|TRBV28
TGTGCCAGCACGAACTTGAGGGCCTACGAGCAGTACTTC
CASTNLRAYEQYF
>NA|TRBD1|TRBJ1-5|TRBV19
TGTGCCAGTACCCAACAGGGGACCAATCAGCCCCAGCATTTT
CASTQQGTNQPQHF
>once|NA|TRBJ1-2|TRBV2
TGTGCCAGCGAAAGACGGGGCTATGGCTACACCTTC
CASERRGYGYTF
>NA|NA|TRBJ1-1|TRBV6-2/TRBV6-3
TGTGCCAGCAGTTACAGTGGGGGCAACACTGAAGCTTTCTTT
CASSYSGGNTEAFF
>NA|TRBD2|TRBJ2-3|TRBV5-1
TGCGCCAGCAGCCCCGGACTAGCGGGATTAGATACGCAGTATTTT
CASSPGLAGLDTQYF
>NA|TRBD1|TRBJ2-4|TRBV30
TGTGCCTGGAGTAAGAGGACAGGGGAGAAAAACATTCAGTACTTC
CAWSKRTGEKNIQYF
>NA|NA|TRBJ1-1|TRBV7-9
TGTGCCAGCAGCTTCGGACAGACCGGGGCATATCGCGCTGAAGCTTTCTTT
CASSFGQTGAYRAEAFF
>NA|NA|TRBJ2-2|TRBV2
TGTGCCAGCAGCGGAACGACCGGGAGCCCCGGGGAGCTGTTTTTT
CASSGTTGSPGELFF
>NA|TRBD2|TRBJ2-1|TRBV9
TGTGCCAGCAGCGTAGGGTCCGGCGGGAGCTCCTACAATGAGCAGTTCTTC
CASSVGSGGSSYNEQFF
>NA|NA|TRBJ2-7|TRBV7-5
TGTGTCAGAAGCCCTAGCGGGGGGTTGTACTTC
CVRSPSGGLYF
>NA|NA|TRBJ2-5|TRBV7-2
TGTGCCAGCAGCTTCGCGGGTCCGGGGGAGACCCAGTACTTC
CASSFAGPGETQYF
>NA|NA|TRBJ1-6|TRBV28
TGTGCCAGCAATTTCCGGTTCTCCTATAATTCACCCCTCCACTTT
CASNFRFSYNSPLHF
>NA|NA|TRBJ2-7|TRBV9
TGTGCCAGCAGCGGTACAGGGTACGAGCAGTACTTC
CASSGTGYEQYF
>NA|TRBD1|TRBJ1-5|TRBV27
TGTGCCAGCAGTTCGGACAGGGGAAATCAGCCCCAGCATTTT
CASSSDRGNQPQHF
>NA|TRBD2|TRBJ2-5|TRBV6-1
TGTGCCAGCAGTGAAGGCCCCGTGAGCCGGGGGGGTGAGACCCAGTACTTC
CASSEGPVSRGGETQYF
>NA|NA|TRBJ2-1|TRBV7-2
TGTGCCAGCAGCATCAGCCGGGCTTCCTCCGGGGGTGAGCAGTTCTTC
CASSISRASSGGEQFF
>NA|NA|TRBJ2-7|TRBV5-1
TGCGCCAGCAGCCGTAGCGCAGTGGGCGGGACCTCCTACGAGCAGTACTTC
CASSRSAVGGTSYEQYF
>NA|TRBD1|TRBJ2-3|TRBV19
TGTGCCAGTAGTATAGACAGGGGGGATACGCAGTATTTT
CASSIDRGDTQYF
>NA|NA|TRBJ1-2|TRBV19
TGTGCCAGTAGTATAGGGGCCCCTACAATCTACTATGGCTACACCTTC
CASSIGAPTIYYGYTF
>NA|NA|TRBJ2-5|TRBV7-2
TGTGCCAGCAGCTTGGACAGTTTTTTCTCCCAAGAGACCCAGTACTTC
CASSLDSFFSQETQYF
>NA|NA|TRBJ1-1|TRBV7-8
TGTGCCAGCAGCTCCCAGGGGCACACTGAAGCTTTCTTT
CASSSQGHTEAFF
>NA|TRBD1|TRBJ1-2|TRBV5-6
TGTGCCAGCAGCTGGACAGGGAACTATGGCTACACCTTC
CASSWTGNYGYTF
>NA|NA|TRBJ1-3|TRBV11-2
TGTGCCAGCAGCTTATGGGGGCCGGGGCGGAGCTCTGGAAACACCATATATTTT
CASSLWGPGRSSGNTIYF
>NA|NA|TRBJ1-2|TRBV25-1
TGTGCCAGCGGAGAATTAGGGGGTTCTAACTATGGCTACACCTTC
CASGELGGSNYGYTF
>NA|NA|TRBJ1-2|TRBV14
TGTGCCAGCAGCCAAGACTTCCGGGGTTATGGCTACACCTTC
CASSQDFRGYGYTF
>NA|NA|TRBJ2-7|TRBV9
TGTGCCAGCAGCGTAGACAGCAATCGCGAGCAGTACTTC
CASSVDSNREQYF
>few|TRBD2|TRBJ2-7|TRBV9
TGTGCCAGCAGCGTAGCCGGGACTAGCGGAACCTACGAGCAGTACTTC
CASSVAGTSGTYEQYF
>NA|NA|TRBJ2-7|TRBV5-1
TGCGCCAGCAGCTTGGGGCAGCCGAGGCGGGAGCAGTACTTC
CASSLGQPRREQYF
>NA|TRBD1|TRBJ1-6|TRBV6-2/TRBV6-3
TGTGCCAGCAGTTCCGGACAGGGAGGGGGTAATTCACCCCTCCACTTT
CASSSGQGGGNSPLHF
>NA|NA|TRBJ1-2|TRBV28
TGTGCCAGCAGTCGACCCCGGGGGGTTAACTATGGCTACACCTTC
CASSRPRGVNYGYTF
>NA|TRBD1|TRBJ1-1|TRBV18
TGTGCCAGCTCACCACCGGGACAGGAAGCTTTCTTT
CASSPPGQEAFF
>NA|NA|TRBJ2-7|TRBV11-2
TGTGCCAGTTCCCAGGGGCCATCTCAGTACTTC
CASSQGPSQYF
>NA|NA|TRBJ1-5|TRBV19
TGTGCCATTCAGGGACCAGGGGCCGATCAGCCCCAGCATTTT
CAIQGPGADQPQHF